This entry describes one T cell receptor beta chain. Its cognate antigen is unknown. The CDR3 runs to 15 residues. The germline V and J ends were trimmed by 3 bases and 1 base, with 13 bases remaining between them. The germline V gene encodes CDR1 ENHRY and CDR2 SYGVKD. This record comes from a study of naive and memory T cell subsets. The study's findings and limits: Gini index rose across naive, CM, EM and EMRA in CD4 and CD8. Clonotypes are single alpha or beta chains, not paired receptors.

An equimolar mix of two oligonucleotides served as the beta constant-region primer for TRBC1 and TRBC2. The ligated cDNA underwent four PCR rounds using SP2 and nested alpha and beta constant-region primers. A 12-nucleotide UMI and the SP2 primer were added to the cDNA 3' end by oligonucleotide ligation. A single record per CDR3 protein comes from TCRdb applying MiXCR to the UMI-ligation and nested PCR reads. The sample includes 95,000 to 150,000 distinct CDR3 sequences, over 30% of them seen just once. The V and J genes are TRBV10-3 and TRBJ2-7, with D tentatively TRBD2 (5 bases). The sequence came from a human donor in good health. The sample was central memory CD4+ T cells from blood. The CDR3 is CAISDHGGLSYEQYF. The CDR3 DNA follows: TGTGCCATCAGTGATCATGGCGGGCTGTCCTACGAGCAGTACTTC.